A selection of T cell receptor beta chains follows, all from one sample in a study of cytomegalovirus exposure and HLA in healthy donors. Only in-frame clones appear in the TCRdb table, and some are missing; sequencing was by immunoSEQ multiplex PCR. The sample shows about 180,000 clones, 70% to 80% of them seen only once. Specimen: PBMCs. Source of these receptors: a young man in good health and CMV-seronegative. Each CDR3 is given with its conserved first and last residue. D genes are given only for firm matches. The size entry is marked missing in some rows and otherwise reads once, few, many or a size class.

j_call clone_size d_call v_call cdr3_nt cdr3_aa
TRBJ2-1 - - TRBV6-5 TGTGCCAGCAGCCCCTTAGTAGAGCGCGACAATGAGCAGTTCTTC CASSPLVERDNEQFF
TRBJ1-6 - - TRBV6-1 TGTGCCAGCAGCGCTTCTGAGCTCGATTCACCCCTCCACTTT CASSASELDSPLHF
TRBJ1-5 - TRBD1 TRBV18 TGTGCCAGCTCACCACACAGGGGCGGCAATCAGCCCCAGCATTTT CASSPHRGGNQPQHF
TRBJ1-1 - - TRBV30 TGTGCCTGGAGTGCACCGCCCGGGAACACTGAAGCTTTCTTT CAWSAPPGNTEAFF
TRBJ1-2 few - TRBV6-1 TGTGCCAGCAGGGGGCCGTATGGCTACACCTTC CASRGPYGYTF
TRBJ1-1 - - TRBV4-1 TGCGCCAGCAGCCAAGAAACTAACACTGAAGCTTTCTTT CASSQETNTEAFF
TRBJ2-5 - - TRBV9 TGTGCCAGCAGCGTTTATCAAAGAGGGGAGACCCAGTACTTC CASSVYQRGETQYF
TRBJ2-3 - TRBD1 TRBV7-3 TGTGCCAGCAGCGCCCGCGGGACAGGGGGCAGAGATACGCAGTATTTT CASSARGTGGRDTQYF
TRBJ2-5 few TRBD2 TRBV6-5 TGTGCCAGCAGTTACTCCAGCGGGGGGGCCGCCGAGACCCAGTACTTC CASSYSSGGAAETQYF
TRBJ2-7 - TRBD1 TRBV15 TGTGCCACCGGCCGGGACAGGGGGCACGAGCAGTACTTC CATGRDRGHEQYF
TRBJ1-2 - TRBD1 TRBV18 TGTGCCAGCTCACAGGCCAAGGGGACAGCATCTCCCGGCTACACCTTC CASSQAKGTASPGYTF
TRBJ2-1 once TRBD2 TRBV15 TGTGCCACCCGTAGCGGGGGTGAGAATGAGCAGTTCTTC CATRSGGENEQFF
TRBJ2-1 - TRBD2 TRBV7-3 TGTGCCAGCAGCTTAGCGGCGGGAGCGGGGGGTTCCTACAATGAGCAGTTCTTC CASSLAAGAGGSYNEQFF
TRBJ1-1 - - TRBV6-1 TGTGCCAGCAGTCGGAACACTGAAGCTTTCTTT CASSRNTEAFF
TRBJ1-1 - - TRBV7-8 TGTGCCAGCAGCTTGGGCGGGGAGAACACTGAAGCTTTCTTT CASSLGGENTEAFF
TRBJ2-7 - TRBD1 TRBV30 TGTGCCTGGAGTGTGGGGGTTTTGACAGGGGCCGCCTTGGGGCAGTACTTC CAWSVGVLTGAALGQYF
TRBJ1-2 - TRBD1 TRBV30 TGTGCCTGGAGTGTAGGGACAGGGGTTGTGGGATATGGCTACACCTTC CAWSVGTGVVGYGYTF
TRBJ1-6 - - TRBV6-5 TGTGCCAGCAGTGGGACCGGGACTGACAGCTCACCCCTCCACTTT CASSGTGTDSSPLHF
TRBJ2-7 - - TRBV28 TGTGCCAGCAGCCTTCGGAGCGGGTCCGCCTACGAGCAGTACTTC CASSLRSGSAYEQYF
TRBJ2-1 - - TRBV5-4 TGTGCCAGCAGCTTGGGAGGGGGTATGGACCGGGGTGAGCAGTTCTTC CASSLGGGMDRGEQFF
TRBJ2-2 - TRBD2 TRBV7-8 TGTGCCAGCAGCTTATACCTCCCTGCAGCGGGGGGGCCGGGCACCGGGGAGCTGTTTTTT CASSLYLPAAGGPGTGELFF
TRBJ1-2 - TRBD1 TRBV6-1 TGTGCCAGCAGCGCACTGGCCAGGGGGCGAGCAGGCTACACCTTC CASSALARGRAGYTF
TRBJ2-1 - TRBD2 TRBV10-3 TGTGCCATCAACCTCCAGCGGGGCAATGAGCAGTTCTTC CAINLQRGNEQFF
TRBJ2-7 - TRBD1 TRBV6-6 TGTGCCAGCAGGCACTTCGACAGGGCGGGCTACGAGCAGTACTTC CASRHFDRAGYEQYF
TRBJ1-2 - - TRBV27 TGTGCCACCCTCTCGACACGTACTAACTATGGCTACACCTTC CATLSTRTNYGYTF
TRBJ1-2 - - TRBV6-6 TGTGCCAGCAGATCTCCGGGGGGGCAAGGTGGCTACACCTTC CASRSPGGQGGYTF
TRBJ2-3 - TRBD1 TRBV4-1 TGCGCCAGCCGAGGGACAGAATATTTCACAGATACGCAGTATTTT CASRGTEYFTDTQYF
TRBJ2-5 - - TRBV9 TGTGCCAGCAGCGTAGGGTTCGGGACCCAGTACTTC CASSVGFGTQYF
TRBJ1-2 - TRBD1 TRBV7-9 TGTGCCAGCACCAAAGTGGCGACAGGGGGCTCGTATGGCTACACCTTC CASTKVATGGSYGYTF
TRBJ2-7 - TRBD1 TRBV28 TGTGCCAGCAGTCCCTCCGCCGGGACAGGGGGCGAGCAGTACTTC CASSPSAGTGGEQYF
TRBJ2-4 - TRBD1 TRBV15 TGTGCCACCAGCAGAGGGGGACGGACAGGGAACATTCAGTACTTC CATSRGGRTGNIQYF
TRBJ2-7 - TRBD2 TRBV6-6 TGTGCCAGCAGTCAGCTTGTAGCGGGAGGGCCGAACGAGCAGTACTTC CASSQLVAGGPNEQYF
TRBJ2-1 once TRBD2 TRBV10-3 TGTGCCATCACCCCCCGCGGGGGGAATTACAATGAGCAGTTCTTC CAITPRGGNYNEQFF
TRBJ2-1 - TRBD1 TRBV7-2 TGTGCCAGCAGGTCCGGGACAGGAGCCTACAATGAGCAGTTCTTC CASRSGTGAYNEQFF
TRBJ2-1 - - TRBV9 TGTGCCAGCAGCGCCCCAGGGGCCACTGAATCCAATGAGCAGTTCTTC CASSAPGATESNEQFF
TRBJ2-7 - - TRBV15 TGTGCCACCAGCAGAGAAGCAGGTTACGAGCAGTACTTC CATSREAGYEQYF
TRBJ1-1 few - TRBV4-1 TGCGCCAGCAGCCAAGGCGAAGGGACCCGGGGGACTGAAGCTTTCTTT CASSQGEGTRGTEAFF
TRBJ2-5 - - TRBV6-5 TGTGCCAGCAGACTGCGGGGGACCCAGTACTTC CASRLRGTQYF
TRBJ1-6 - TRBD1 TRBV5-6 TGTGCCAGCAGCCTTGACAGGGGATCACCCCTCCACTTT CASSLDRGSPLHF
TRBJ1-2 once - TRBV29-1 TGCAGCGTTGAAGAAATCGACAGAACTTATGGCTACACCTTC CSVEEIDRTYGYTF
TRBJ2-1 - TRBD2 TRBV30 TGTGCCTGGAGGCTTGGGACTAGCGAATACTCCTACAATGAGCAGTTCTTC CAWRLGTSEYSYNEQFF
TRBJ2-7 - - TRBV9 TGTGCCAGCAGCGTAACTGGGCACGAGCAGTACTTC CASSVTGHEQYF
TRBJ1-5 - - TRBV10-3 TGTGCCATCAGTGAGTCCGGGGGGGTGGGCCAGCCCCAGCATTTT CAISESGGVGQPQHF
TRBJ2-1 - - TRBV18 TGTGCCAGCTCACCGAAGCCGGAGGGTGAGCAGTTCTTC CASSPKPEGEQFF
TRBJ1-6 - - TRBV2 TGTGCCAGCAGTGAAGTACCGGTGACCTATAATTCACCCCTCCACTTT CASSEVPVTYNSPLHF
TRBJ1-6 - TRBD1 TRBV28 TGTGCCAGCAGCATGGACAGGGCGTGGAATTCACCCCTCCACTTT CASSMDRAWNSPLHF
TRBJ2-7 - - TRBV4-1 TGCGCCAGCAGCCAAGATTCAGGAGGGACCAACTACGAGCAGTACTTC CASSQDSGGTNYEQYF
TRBJ1-5 - - TRBV2 TGTGCCAGCAGTGAAGGGGCCGGAATCAATCAGCCCCAGCATTTT CASSEGAGINQPQHF
TRBJ1-4 - TRBD1 TRBV4-2 TGTGCCAGCAGCCAGGGTTCCGGACAGGGGACGGAAAAACTGTTTTTT CASSQGSGQGTEKLFF
TRBJ1-3 - - TRBV10-3 TGTGCCATCAGTGATAAATCCCCCGGCTCTGGAAACACCATATATTTT CAISDKSPGSGNTIYF
TRBJ1-2 - - TRBV7-3 TGTGCCAGCAGCCCAGACGGGGGGCGTAAAGGCTACACCTTC CASSPDGGRKGYTF
TRBJ1-1 - - TRBV5-4 TGTGCCAGCAGCCGGCAGGGTGGGAACACTGAAGCTTTCTTT CASSRQGGNTEAFF
TRBJ1-2 - - TRBV5-6 TGTGCCAGCAGCGGCGAGGCGTGGACCGGGGGAGGCTACACCTTC CASSGEAWTGGGYTF